Shown below are 27 T cell receptor beta chains from a single sample sequenced in a study of beta chain features in type 1 diabetes. These receptors have no identified antigens. The study, taken as a whole, reports: Moderately but significantly shorter TCRB CDR3s were found in Type 1 diabetes patients in all four CD4+ subsets.

The investigators reverse transcribed all of the isolated RNA, so they sequenced expressed TCRB transcripts. Method: immunoSEQ multiplex PCR; TCRdb's copy keeps in-frame clones and lacks some. This table holds over 40,000 clones, approximately 62% found once. Sequencing input: Tregs from blood. Receptors originate from a man between 25 and 39 years old with type 1 diabetes. Some clones in this sample may be carry-over from other donors' samples.

This clone was counted a single time. This chain links TRBV2 with TRBJ1-1; 9 bases map to TRBD1. Germline lookup yields CDR1 SNHLY and CDR2 FYNNEI. With 3 bases clipped from V and 3 bases from J, the junction kept 5 bases outside the gene matches. There are 15 residues in the CDR3. This CDR3 is CASSDGTGFDTEAFF. The CDR3 DNA follows: TGTGCCAGCAGTGACGGGACAGGGTTCGACACTGAAGCTTTCTTT.

J is TRBJ2-3 and V is TRBV6-1, with 11 bases matching TRBD1. The germline CDR1 and CDR2 sequences are MNHNS and SASEGT. V gave up 9 bases and J gave up 4 bases; unmatched junction bases: 9. The CDR3 has 15 residues. This CDR3 reads CASQDGQGAADTQYF. The DNA for the CDR3 is TGTGCCAGTCAAGATGGACAGGGGGCGGCAGATACGCAGTATTTT.

This clone was recorded only once. The rearrangement links TRBV2 to TRBJ2-1; TRBD2 matches 9 bases. The germline gives CDR1 SNHLY, CDR2 FYNNEI. With V trimmed by 5 bases and J by 7 bases, 6 bases remained unmatched. The CDR3 loop spans 14 amino acids. The CDR3 DNA reads as TGTGCCAGCAGTCGGCTAGCGGGGCGTAATGAGCAGTTCTTC. It yields the protein CASSRLAGRNEQFF.

This rearrangement joins TRBV6-5 to TRBJ2-7, with 10 bases matching TRBD1. This CDR3 is 15 amino acids long. V lost 6 bases to trimming and J lost 2 bases; unmatched junction nucleotides: 7. Germline V gene data show CDR1 as MNHEY and CDR2 as SVGAGI. CDR3 loop: CASRMGQGFTYEQYF. The CDR3 coding sequence is TGTGCCAGCAGAATGGGACAGGGGTTTACCTACGAGCAGTACTTC.

The J gene is TRBJ2-2, the V gene TRBV5-4; TRBD1 aligns across 7 bases. This CDR3 region has 17 residues. CDR1 is SGHNT, CDR2 YYREEE, per germline (reference sequence). V lost 6 bases, J lost 2 bases, and 13 bases stayed unmatched. CDR3 amino acids: CASNIRTGTVNTGELFF. CDR3 bases: TGTGCCAGCAACATCCGGACCGGGACAGTCAACACCGGGGAGCTGTTTTTT. Filled out from reference TRBV5-4 and TRBJ2-2, the complete variable domain reads ETGVTQSPTHLIKTRGQQVTLRCSSQSGHNTVSWYQQALGQGPQFIFQYYREEENGRGNFPPRFSGLQFPNYSSELNVNALELDDSALYLCASNIRTGTVNTGELFFGEGSRLTVL.

J is TRBJ2-5 and V is TRBV28; D possibly corresponds to TRBD1 (6 bases). Germline V gene lookup returns CDR1 MDHEN and CDR2 SYDVKM. The CDR3 is made up of 14 amino acids. Between the trimmed V and J ends, which lost 1 base and 9 bases, there was a span of 15 bases. The CDR3 region is CASSLYGGGRAQYF. DNA for the CDR3: TGTGCCAGCAGTTTATATGGGGGCGGCAGGGCCCAGTACTTC.

CDR3 residues: CAISTGTGAYEQYF. Written as DNA, the CDR3 is TGTGCCATCAGTACCGGGACAGGGGCCTACGAGCAGTACTTC. This chain connects TRBV10-3 to TRBJ2-7; 10 bases align to TRBD1. J was trimmed by 2 bases and V by 5 bases; bases with no gene match: 3. Germline CDR1 reads ENHRY; CDR2 reads SYGVKD. The CDR3 runs 14 residues.

This sequence joins TRBV5-1 and TRBJ2-3; possible D gene TRBD2, 7 bases. Germline V lookup: CDR1 SGHRS, CDR2 YFSETQ. The CDR3 runs 15 residues. Trimming stripped 1 base from V and 1 base from J, with 10 bases between. CDR3 protein: CASSLLGGRTDTQYF. The DNA of the CDR3 is TGCGCCAGCAGCTTGTTGGGGGGGCGCACAGATACGCAGTATTTT. Full variable domain (outside the CDR3, taken from reference TRBV5-1 and TRBJ2-3): KAGVTQTPRYLIKTRGQQVTLSCSPISGHRSVSWYQQTPGQGLQFLFEYFSETQRNKGNFPGRFSGRQFSNSRSEMNVSTLELGDSALYLCASSLLGGRTDTQYFGPGTRLTVL.

On this clone: Germline is not matched at one junction end, which may reflect a read error. The chain employs TRBV7-7 and TRBJ2-2, with 10 positions matching TRBD1. Germline V lookup: CDR1 SSHAT, CDR2 FNYEAQ (reference sequence). This CDR3 has 16 amino acids. The CDR3 spells CASSSGLGQGNGELFF. CDR3 DNA: TGTGCTAGCAGCTCAGGGTTGGGACAGGGGAACGGGGAGCTGTTTTTT.

This rearrangement joins TRBV7-2 to TRBJ2-7; D is uncertain. With 5 bases removed from V and 2 bases from J, the gap between germline ends came to 13 bases. The length of the CDR3 is 14 residues. The V gene's germline CDR1 is SGHTA and CDR2 FQGNSA. CDR3 DNA: TGTGCCAGCAGCCGAGACGGGTTCACCTACGAGCAGTACTTC. This gives the protein CASSRDGFTYEQYF.

The chain combines TRBV6-5 with TRBJ1-2; D gene unclear. With 9 bases removed from V and 8 bases from J, the gap between germline ends came to 19 bases. Germline V gives CDR1 MNHEY, CDR2 SVGAGI. The CDR3 spans 13 residues. CDR3 bases: TGTGCCAGTCGACTGGGAGTCTTCGGGGGCTACACCTTC. Translated: CASRLGVFGGYTF.

This chain links TRBV7-3 with TRBJ2-3; weak D call: TRBD2 (7 bases). Germline V gene data show CDR1 as SGHTA and CDR2 as FQGTGA. The V end lost 5 bases, the J end lost 6 bases, and 9 bases lay between the germline ends. The CDR3 is 12 residues long. The CDR3 reads CASSEGGDTQYF. CDR3 DNA: TGTGCCAGCAGCGAGGGGGGGGATACGCAGTATTTT.

This clone was detected a few times. The chain recombines TRBV5-4 with TRBJ2-1; tentatively, D is TRBD2 (6 bases). The V gene's germline CDR1 is SGHNT and CDR2 YYREEE (reference sequence). CDR3 length: 17 residues. V gave up 4 bases and J gave up 0 bases, with 17 bases separating them. The DNA for the CDR3 is TGTGCCAGCAGCCACGGCGGACGGGGGTTCTCCTACAATGAGCAGTTCTTC. Its translation is CASSHGGRGFSYNEQFF.

As DNA, the CDR3 is TGTGCCAGCAGCTTAGCGCATGGTCGGGGTGAGCAGTTCTTC. The encoded protein is CASSLAHGRGEQFF. The chain joins TRBV7-9 to TRBJ2-1, with D tentatively TRBD2 (5 bases). The germline CDR1 and CDR2 sequences are SEHNR and FQNEAQ (reference sequence). V lost 0 bases and J lost 9, with 12 bases in between. CDR3 length equals 14 residues.

V and J are TRBV4-2 and TRBJ2-3; D gene uncertain. With 0 bases removed from V and 6 bases from J, the gap between germline ends came to 16 bases. The CDR3 runs to 16 residues. Per the germline V gene, CDR1 is LGHNA and CDR2 is YNFKEQ. The CDR3, as DNA: TGTGCCAGCAGCCAAGATTCAAGACTTCTGGCTGATACGCAGTATTTT. Its protein product is CASSQDSRLLADTQYF.

This clone appeared a few times. V and J are TRBV28 and TRBJ2-1; weak D call: TRBD1 (6 bases). V was cut by 2 bases and J by 12 bases, with 20 bases left in between. This CDR3 has 15 residues. Germline V gene lookup returns CDR1 MDHEN and CDR2 SYDVKM. Written as DNA, the CDR3 is TGTGCCAGCAGTTTAGGGGGTAACAGGGTGGAAAGGCAGTTCTTC. Encoded protein: CASSLGGNRVERQFF.

The chain uses TRBV4-2 and TRBJ2-1; TRBD2 might be the D (7 bases). The germline V and J ends were trimmed by 3 bases and 1 base, with 16 bases remaining between them. Germline values: CDR1 LGHNA, CDR2 YNFKEQ. CDR3 length equals 17 residues. Here the CDR3 DNA reads TGTGCCAGCAGCCACCTGGGGGGGCCGGGATCCTACAATGAGCAGTTCTTC. Protein: CASSHLGGPGSYNEQFF.

The chain employs TRBV27 and TRBJ2-2, with 10 bases aligning to TRBD2. The V gene's germline CDR1 is MNHEY and CDR2 SMNVEV (reference sequence). The V segment lost 5 bases and the J segment 3 bases; nucleotides outside the gene matches: 3. The CDR3 spans 15 residues. The CDR3 loop reads CASSLAGVYTGELFF. DNA of the CDR3: TGTGCCAGCAGTCTAGCGGGGGTGTACACCGGGGAGCTGTTTTTT.

This clone is a singleton in its sample. The V call is TRBV4-3, the J call TRBJ1-1, with D possibly TRBD1 on 6 matching bases. Germline CDR1 and CDR2: LGHNA and YSLEER. This CDR3 region has 14 residues. V dropped 4 bases and J dropped 4 bases, with 13 bases sitting between them. CDR3 in DNA: TGCGCCAGCAGCCCGGGACACTGGGGCACTGAAGCTTTCTTT. Residues: CASSPGHWGTEAFF.

The CDR3, as DNA: TGCAGCGTTGGGACAGGGCCCAATCAGCCCCAGCATTTT. Its protein product is CSVGTGPNQPQHF. The chain has TRBV29-1 and TRBJ1-5; 8 positions match TRBD1. Looked up from germline, CDR1 is SQVTM and CDR2 is ANQGSEA. The V gene end was trimmed by 4 bases and the J gene end by 3 bases; junction bases not matched to a gene: 2. The CDR3 length is 13 residues.

This chain links TRBV6-5 with TRBJ2-7, with TRBD2 matching over 10 bases. CDR1 is MNHEY and CDR2 is SVGAGI in the germline V gene. CDR3 length: 12 residues. V lost 7 bases, J lost 4 bases, and 1 base stayed unmatched. DNA of the CDR3: TGTGCCAGCACTAGCGGGGGTTACGAGCAGTACTTC. Its translation: CASTSGGYEQYF.

The chain uses TRBV25-1 and TRBJ2-3, with TRBD2 matching 7 bases. The ends lost 1 base at V and 2 bases at J; junction bases unmatched: 3. Germline-derived CDR1 and CDR2 are MGHDK and SYGVNS. CDR3 length: 15 residues. CDR3 in amino acids: CASSEWGGATDTQYF. For the CDR3, the DNA is TGTGCCAGCAGTGAATGGGGGGGAGCCACAGATACGCAGTATTTT.

The V call is TRBV9, the J call TRBJ2-3; no firm D call. The V end was cut by 3 bases, the J end by 6 bases, with 11 bases between. The CDR3 has 13 amino acids. Germline values: CDR1 SGDLS, CDR2 YYNGEE. CDR3 coding DNA: TGTGCCAGCAGCGACGCTCTTAGCGATACGCAGTATTTT. Protein sequence: CASSDALSDTQYF.

The table lists this clone with a few counts. The chain couples TRBV6-5 to TRBJ2-2, with TRBD1 matching 8 bases. The CDR3 has 15 amino acids. Germline assignment: CDR1 MNHEY and CDR2 SVGAGI. V lost 5 bases and J lost 5; bases outside the gene matches: 7. CDR3 nucleotide sequence: TGTGCCAGCAGTAATGCAGGGGGCATGACCGGGGAGCTGTTTTTT. Residues: CASSNAGGMTGELFF.

This chain joins TRBV5-1 and TRBJ2-1, with 10 bases that match TRBD2. The CDR3 consists of 15 residues. Trimming at V came to 2 bases and at J to 6 bases, leaving 5 bases not matched to a gene. In germline, CDR1 is SGHRS, CDR2 YFSETQ. The CDR3 coding sequence is TGCGCCAGCAGCTTTATAGCGGGGGGCCCCAATGAGCAGTTCTTC. Translation: CASSFIAGGPNEQFF.

The chain carries TRBV4-3 and TRBJ2-7; D not resolved. V gave up 1 base and J gave up 0 bases, with 7 bases separating them. The germline gives CDR1 LGHNA, CDR2 YSLEER. The CDR3 covers 14 residues. CDR3 amino acids: CASSQVSSSYEQYF. The DNA for the CDR3 is TGCGCCAGCAGCCAAGTATCTAGCTCCTACGAGCAGTACTTC.

The rearrangement joins TRBV27 to TRBJ1-1, with D possibly being TRBD1 (5 bases). CDR1 and CDR2 (germline): MNHEY, SMNVEV (reference sequence). CDR3 length equals 16 residues. Trimming took off 3 bases at V and 5 bases at J, with 19 bases between the two ends. The CDR3 DNA reads as TGTGCCAGCAGTTTTCGGACACTTTTAGGGGTTACTGAAGCTTTCTTT. Translated: CASSFRTLLGVTEAFF.